This TCR beta chain emerged from a study of radiation and T cells in renal cell carcinoma. General observations from the study: Top tumor clonotypes rose in blood 2 weeks post-radiation, then contracted. No pretreatment tumor biopsies were available for baseline clonotypes.

Described time point: blood 2 weeks post-SBRT. Treatment reported: 15 Gy SBRT to primary tumor, nephrectomy 4 weeks later. In germline, CDR1 is MNHNS, CDR2 SASEGT. V was trimmed by 6 bases and J by 4 bases, leaving 10 bases between them. This CDR3 has 13 amino acids. This clone appeared a few times. Its target is not known. Assay used: immunoSEQ multiplex PCR; TCRdb lists only in-frame clones, some missing. The top ten hold 5% to 6.5% of the sample, which has some 120,000 clones, roughly four fifths seen once. This sequence was found in a man aged 45 to 65 with renal cell carcinoma. The sample was blood, taken from a patient whose treatment included radiotherapy and nephrectomy. V and J are TRBV6-1 and TRBJ1-5, with a weak D call TRBD1 (5 bases). The CDR3 DNA follows: TGTGCCAGCAGATGGACACAGAATCAGCCCCAGCATTTT. It yields the protein CASRWTQNQPQHF.